Below, 5 T cell receptor beta chains from the same sample are listed, as sequenced in a study of T cell changes during pregnancy in multiple sclerosis. Measured with immunoSEQ multiplex PCR; TCRdb has only the in-frame clones, and not every one. The table records under 95,000 clones, roughly 91% of them present only once. The sequencing here drew on peripheral blood, taken after pregnancy. These receptors came from a female donor in good health, enrolled as a control in a pregnancy study.

V gene TRBV5-4 combines with J gene TRBJ1-4; TRBD1 is a possible D gene (5 bases). CDR3 length equals 14 residues. The V gene's germline CDR1 is SGHNT and CDR2 YYREEE (reference sequence). V gave up 2 bases and J gave up 6 bases, with 11 bases separating them. The CDR3 spells CASSFQGADEKLFF. CDR3 coding DNA: TGTGCCAGCAGCTTTCAGGGTGCGGATGAAAAACTGTTTTTT.

This rearrangement joins TRBV5-1 to TRBJ1-4, with D uncertain. CDR3 length equals 12 residues. V lost 3 bases, J lost 7 bases, and 7 bases lay in between. Germline CDR1 reads SGHRS; CDR2 reads YFSETQ. The CDR3 loop reads CASSSRGEKLFF. The CDR3, as DNA: TGCGCCAGCAGCTCCCGGGGTGAAAAACTGTTTTTT.

This clone was detected only once. This sequence joins TRBV6-1 and TRBJ1-5, with TRBD1 identical over 8 bases. V trimming: 4 bases; J trimming: 4 bases; junction bases outside the gene matches: 6. The CDR3 totals 15 residues. The V gene's germline CDR1 is MNHNS and CDR2 SASEGT. This CDR3 is CASSVDRGRNQPQHF. The CDR3 nucleotides read TGTGCCAGCAGTGTCGACAGGGGACGAAATCAGCCCCAGCATTTT.

The chain employs TRBV6-5 and TRBJ2-7; D might be TRBD1 (6 bases). The germline V and J ends were trimmed by 8 bases and 4 bases, with 6 bases remaining between them. CDR3 length: 10 amino acids. The germline gives CDR1 MNHEY, CDR2 SVGAGI. CDR3 sequence (DNA): TGTGCCAGCGGACAGTACGAGCAGTACTTC. Translated, it gives CASGQYEQYF.

The chain carries TRBV2 and TRBJ1-4; 8 nucleotides line up with TRBD1. Germline loops: CDR1 SNHLY, CDR2 FYNNEI. Germline trimming cut 7 bases from V and 8 bases from J; bases unmatched to any gene: 9. The CDR3 length is 14 residues. The CDR3 protein is CASKSTGVGEKLFF. The CDR3 bases are TGTGCCAGCAAATCGACAGGGGTGGGCGAAAAACTGTTTTTT.